One and the same sample provided the 20 T cell receptor beta chains below, sequenced in a study of blood T cells in healthy people across ages. Sample-barcoded 5' priming and a J-beta primer mix drove a second PCR of roughly 6 to 12 cycles. TCRdb reprocessed the 5' RACE reads via MiXCR and lists one record per CDR3 protein. Found here are some 1.4 million distinct CDR3 sequences, roughly 45% of them singletons; the top ten hold 7% to 9.5%. The specimen was blood. The receptor set was obtained from a woman aged 18-29 years in good health.

This clonotype was found a few times. The chain joins TRBV3-1 to TRBJ2-3; 9 bases map to TRBD1. CDR3 length: 14 amino acids. Trimming at V came to 4 bases and at J to 7 bases, leaving 6 bases not matched to a gene. Germline CDR1 and CDR2: LGHDT and YNNKEL (reference sequence). CDR3 bases: TGTGCCAGCAGCCTGGACAGGGGAGGGAATACGCAGTATTTT. Residues: CASSLDRGGNTQYF.

The J gene is TRBJ1-6, the V gene TRBV4-1; D might be TRBD1 (5 bases). The CDR3 contains 16 residues. Germline loops: CDR1 MGHRA, CDR2 YSYEKL. Deletions cut 0 bases from V and 8 bases from J, with 14 bases between. The CDR3 loop is CASSQEGQGLDSPLHF. The CDR3 DNA follows: TGCGCCAGCAGCCAAGAAGGTCAGGGATTGGATTCACCCCTCCACTTT.

Note on this clonotype: This sequence may be a read error, since a much larger clone differs from it by one base. J is TRBJ2-3 and V is TRBV3-1; D remains unclear. Trimming took off 11 bases at V and 2 bases at J, with 11 bases between the two ends. This CDR3 contains 12 residues. The germline gives CDR1 LGHDT, CDR2 YNNKEL (reference sequence). CDR3 loop: CASNGDTDTQYF. The CDR3 DNA sequence: TGTGCCTCTAATGGCGACACAGATACGCAGTATTTT.

The gene calls are TRBV7-3 and TRBJ2-1, with a tentative D call TRBD2 (6 bases). This CDR3 has 16 residues. The V and J ends lost 5 bases and 2 bases respectively, with 16 bases between them. CDR1 SGHTA and CDR2 FQGTGA come from the germline V gene. CDR3 DNA sequence: TGTGCCAGCAGCCCTTCCGGGGGTACCCCCTACAATGAGCAGTTCTTC. Protein: CASSPSGGTPYNEQFF. Full variable domain (rest looked up from reference TRBV7-3 and TRBJ2-1): GAGVSQTPSNKVTEKGKYVELRCDPISGHTALYWYRQSLGQGPEFLIYFQGTGAADDSGLPNDRFFAVRPEGSVSTLKIQRTERGDSAVYLCASSPSGGTPYNEQFFGPGTRLTVL.

This rearrangement joins TRBV9 to TRBJ2-1; the match to TRBD2 covers 9 bases. Germline V gene data show CDR1 as SGDLS and CDR2 as YYNGEE. This CDR3 region has 18 residues. J lost 7 bases, V lost 0 bases, and 14 bases had no gene match. In DNA, the CDR3 is TGTGCCAGCAGCGTAGGGAGTAGCGGGAGCCTACGAGGGAATGAGCAGTTCTTC. It encodes CASSVGSSGSLRGNEQFF. The whole variable domain, filled in from reference TRBV9 and TRBJ2-1, reads DSGVTQTPKHLITATGQRVTLRCSPRSGDLSVYWYQQSLDQGLQFLIQYYNGEERAKGNILERFSAQQFPDLHSELNLSSLELGDSALYFCASSVGSSGSLRGNEQFFGPGTRLTVL.

This chain links TRBV15 with TRBJ2-6; the D gene is possibly TRBD1 (5 bases). CDR1 is LNHNV and CDR2 is YYDKDF in the germline V gene (reference sequence). V lost 2 bases to trimming and J lost 0 bases, with 5 bases between them. The CDR3 sequence is 15 residues long. This CDR3 reads CATSRQGSGANVLTF. In nucleotides, the CDR3 is TGTGCCACCAGCAGACAGGGCTCTGGGGCCAACGTCCTGACTTTC.

J is TRBJ2-3 and V is TRBV20-1; 13 bases line up with TRBD2. Germline values: CDR1 DFQATT, CDR2 SNEGSKA (reference sequence). V lost 8 bases to trimming and J lost 0 bases; unmatched junction nucleotides: 8. CDR3 length: 16 residues. CDR3 nucleotides: TGCAGTCTAACTAGCGGGAGGGCCCTTAGCACAGATACGCAGTATTTT. Protein product: CSLTSGRALSTDTQYF.

This chain uses TRBV12-3 or TRBV12-4 with TRBJ1-6; perhaps TRBD1 as D (5 bases). The length of the CDR3 is 14 residues. V was trimmed by 5 bases and J by 7 bases, leaving 12 bases between them. Here the CDR3 DNA reads TGTGCCAGCAGTCCCGCCGGGGGAAATTCACCCCTCCACTTT. As protein: CASSPAGGNSPLHF.

The chain employs TRBV2 and TRBJ1-4, with 8 nucleotides matching TRBD1. This CDR3 is built from 18 residues. V was clipped by 10 bases and J by 5 bases; unmatched bases: 21. CDR1 is SNHLY and CDR2 is FYNNEI in the germline V gene. CDR3 coding DNA: TGTGCCATCAGAGGAACCCCAATTCGACAGGGGATGAATGAAAAACTGTTTTTT. As protein: CAIRGTPIRQGMNEKLFF. Full variable domain (rest looked up from reference TRBV2 and TRBJ1-4): EPEVTQTPSHQVTQMGQEVILRCVPISNHLYFYWYRQILGQKVEFLVSFYNNEISEKSEIFDDQFSVERPDGSNFTLKIRSTKLEDSAMYFCAIRGTPIRQGMNEKLFFGSGTQLSVL.

This clonotype was counted many times. The V call is TRBV7-2, the J call TRBJ2-7; 9 bases match TRBD2. CDR1 is SGHTA and CDR2 is FQGNSA in the germline V gene. This CDR3 has 16 residues. V lost 1 base, J lost 2 bases, and 6 bases stayed unmatched. The CDR3 spells CASSLVLAGLTYEQYF. CDR3 coding DNA: TGTGCCAGCAGCTTAGTACTAGCGGGTCTGACCTACGAGCAGTACTTC.

This clonotype was detected only a few times. The rearrangement uses TRBV10-3 and TRBJ1-1, with TRBD1 matching over 7 bases. V was clipped by 6 bases and J by 3 bases; unmatched bases: 7. Germline V gene lookup returns CDR1 ENHRY and CDR2 SYGVKD. This CDR3 comprises 14 residues. For the CDR3, the DNA is TGTGCCATCAGGGCGACAGGGAAGGACACTGAAGCTTTCTTT. Translated, it gives CAIRATGKDTEAFF.

This clonotype was picked up a small number of times. The V call is TRBV20-1, the J call TRBJ2-7; 9 nucleotides match TRBD1. Germline-derived CDR1 and CDR2 are DFQATT and SNEGSKA (reference sequence). The CDR3 is 14 residues long. The V and J ends lost 6 bases and 0 bases, in that order; junction bases with no gene match: 6. CDR3 region: CSAKDRGASYEQYF. In DNA, the CDR3 is TGCAGTGCCAAGGACAGGGGCGCCTCCTACGAGCAGTACTTC.

The V call is TRBV6-5, the J call TRBJ2-2, with 8 nucleotides matching TRBD2. Germline V lookup: CDR1 MNHEY, CDR2 SVGAGI. Losses at the gene ends were 4 bases for V and 1 base for J; bases not matched to a gene: 8. The CDR3 contains 17 residues. The CDR3 bases are TGTGCCAGCAGTTCAGGCCCCGGGAGGGGGAACACCGGGGAGCTGTTTTTT. Amino acids: CASSSGPGRGNTGELFF.

The CDR3 loop reads CASSYGLALAEQYF. For the CDR3, the DNA is TGTGCCAGCAGTTACGGGCTAGCCCTTGCTGAACAGTACTTC. The V and J genes are TRBV6-6 and TRBJ2-5; D perhaps matches TRBD2 (5 bases). The germline gives CDR1 MNHNY, CDR2 SVGAGI (reference sequence). Trimming took off 2 bases at V and 11 bases at J, with 18 bases between the two ends. The CDR3 is made up of 14 amino acids.

The CDR3 protein is CASSPATSGNGEQYF. DNA for the CDR3: TGTGCCAGCAGCCCCGCGACTAGCGGGAACGGTGAGCAGTACTTC. The chain recombines TRBV6-5 with TRBJ2-4, with 11 bases identical to TRBD2. CDR3 length: 15 residues. Losses at the gene ends were 6 bases for V and 13 bases for J; bases not matched to a gene: 14. CDR1 is MNHEY, CDR2 SVGAGI, per germline.

This rearrangement joins TRBV21-1 to TRBJ2-4. TRBV21-1 counts as a pseudogene. The CDR3 is made up of 16 amino acids. For the CDR3, the DNA is TGTGCCAGCAGCCTTCGACCCCAGCCTTCCTACAATGAGCAGTACTTC. It encodes CASSLRPQPSYNEQYF.

CDR3 loop: CSALDGSLNEQYF. CDR3 DNA: TGCAGTGCCCTAGACGGTTCACTCAACGAGCAGTACTTC. The chain carries TRBV20-1 and TRBJ2-4; D remains unclear. TRBJ2-7 matches the DNA end more closely, so the J call is doubtful. Germline V CDR1 and CDR2: DFQATT, SNEGSKA (reference sequence). This CDR3 has 13 residues.

This clonotype turned up a few times. V and J are TRBV27 and TRBJ2-7; D is uncertain. V shed 4 bases and J shed 2 bases, with 9 bases lying between them. This CDR3 region has 13 residues. Germline CDR1 and CDR2: MNHEY and SMNVEV (reference sequence). CDR3 DNA sequence: TGTGCCAGCAGTTCGGACCGTCCCTACGAGCAGTACTTC. It translates to CASSSDRPYEQYF.

The rearrangement uses TRBV2 and TRBJ2-1; possibly TRBD1 for D (5 bases). Germline V gene data show CDR1 as SNHLY and CDR2 as FYNNEI. The CDR3 runs to 16 residues. The germline V and J ends were trimmed by 10 bases and 7 bases, with 26 bases remaining between them. The CDR3 region has the DNA TGTGCCACCGCCGCCGTGGCAGGGATGATTAGAAATGAGCAGTTCTTC. It encodes CATAAVAGMIRNEQFF.

A single count supports this clonotype. At one boundary the junction diverges from the germline segment, which might be a read error. V is TRBV6-2 or TRBV6-3 and J is TRBJ2-4; the match to TRBD2 covers 9 bases. The CDR3 totals 11 residues. CDR1 is MNHEY and CDR2 is SVGEGT in the germline V gene. CDR3 in amino acids: CAGSYMGLAYF. CDR3 nucleotide sequence: TGTGCCGGCAGTTACATGGGACTAGCGTACTTC.